A selection of T cell receptor beta chains follows, all from one sample in a study of PD-1 blockade in mismatch repair-deficient tumors. Measured with immunoSEQ multiplex PCR; TCRdb has only the in-frame clones, and not every one. Of roughly 32,000 clones listed, around 80% were seen once; the top ten hold roughly 3.5%. The sample in question was PBMCs, obtained less than 7 weeks after starting pembrolizumab. Every receptor here comes from an adult with mismatch repair-deficient cancer. CDR3s include the opening cysteine and the closing phenylalanine or tryptophan. A D gene is named only where the DNA matches it firmly. Only part of the rows carry a size: once, few, many, or a class if the clone is expanded.

abundance	v_gene	len	j_gene	d_gene	CDR3aa	CDR3nt
.	TRBV29-1	11	TRBJ2-7	.	CSAREEYEQYF	TGCAGCGCCAGGGAGGAGTACGAGCAGTACTTC
.	TRBV7-9	14	TRBJ1-1	.	CASMGWGLNTEAFF	TGTGCCAGCATGGGCTGGGGGCTGAACACTGAAGCTTTCTTT
few	TRBV19	14	TRBJ1-5	TRBD1	CASSSHRGRQPQHF	TGTGCCAGTAGTTCTCACAGGGGGCGTCAGCCCCAGCATTTT
few	TRBV19	14	TRBJ2-7	TRBD2	CASSTLAGDYEQYF	TGTGCCAGTAGTACCCTAGCGGGAGACTACGAGCAGTACTTC
once	TRBV11-3	16	TRBJ1-6	TRBD1	CASSSGGSSYNSPLHF	TGTGCCAGCAGCTCAGGGGGGAGCTCCTATAATTCACCCCTCCACTTT
once	TRBV28	13	TRBJ1-2	.	CASSPGHLYGYTF	TGTGCCAGCAGTCCGGGACACCTCTATGGCTACACCTTC
.	TRBV5-8	14	TRBJ1-1	.	CASSLVSGETEAFF	TGTGCCAGCAGCTTGGTTTCGGGGGAAACTGAAGCTTTCTTT
.	TRBV2	11	TRBJ1-1	.	CASSQGTEAFF	TGTGCCAGCAGTCAGGGCACTGAAGCTTTCTTT
.	TRBV11-3	16	TRBJ2-7	.	CASSSTFRQVPQEQYF	TGTGCCAGCAGCTCCACTTTTAGACAGGTCCCACAAGAGCAGTACTTC
.	TRBV6-1	14	TRBJ2-7	.	CASSEGTFLYEQYF	TGTGCCAGCAGTGAAGGTACATTCCTCTACGAGCAGTACTTC
.	TRBV6-1	13	TRBJ2-2	.	CASTLDNTGELFF	TGTGCCAGCACCCTAGATAACACCGGGGAGCTGTTTTTT
.	TRBV4-2	19	TRBJ1-1	TRBD1	CASSQGGPGPGQGIFEAFF	TGTGCCAGCAGCCAAGGAGGACCTGGGCCCGGACAGGGGATTTTTGAAGCTTTCTTT
.	TRBV19	18	TRBJ2-1	TRBD2	CASSIALAGDSQQNEQFF	TGTGCCAGTAGTATAGCGCTAGCGGGAGATTCACAACAGAATGAGCAGTTCTTC
few	TRBV18	17	TRBJ2-7	.	CASSPPRASVFSYEQYF	TGTGCCAGCTCACCACCGAGAGCAAGCGTCTTTTCCTACGAGCAGTACTTC
.	TRBV6-5	13	TRBJ2-7	TRBD2	CASSRLAAYEQYF	TGTGCCAGCAGTCGACTAGCGGCCTACGAGCAGTACTTC
.	TRBV27	15	TRBJ2-3	TRBD1	CASSFDRVGSDTQYF	TGTGCCAGCAGTTTCGACAGGGTAGGATCAGATACGCAGTATTTT
.	TRBV28	12	TRBJ1-1	.	CASSSVNTEAFF	TGTGCCAGCAGTTCAGTGAACACTGAAGCTTTCTTT
.	TRBV2	14	TRBJ2-5	.	CASSESPGEETQYF	TGTGCCAGCAGTGAATCCCCCGGGGAAGAGACCCAGTACTTC